The 4 T cell receptor beta chains presented below share a single source sample, sequenced in a study of post-analysis software for immune sequencing data. For these TCRs, the target antigens are not known. Researchers reported that TCR beta cDNA libraries carried unique molecular identifiers. TCRdb ran MiXCR on the PCR reads and lists one entry per CDR3 protein. The sample has more than 500,000 distinct CDR3 sequences, around 36% seen once. The study, taken as a whole, reports: A few TRBV segments appeared more often in patients than in controls, and TRBV5-6, TRBV5-1 and TRBV20-1 were among these.

Sequencing was performed on blood. The receptors come from a girl aged 2-17 years with multiple sclerosis.

The chain links TRBV12-3 or TRBV12-4 to TRBJ2-1; D not certain. This CDR3 has 15 residues. V was pared by 3 bases and J by 8 bases, with 17 bases between. The CDR3: CASSLDSLGSDEQFF. For the CDR3, the DNA is TGTGCCAGCAGTTTGGATTCTTTGGGGTCGGATGAGCAGTTCTTC.

The V gene is TRBV6-1, the J gene TRBJ2-7; 9 bases are a match to TRBD2. This CDR3 region has 15 residues. After removal of 6 bases from V and 2 bases from J, the junction contained 8 bases not matched to a gene. In germline, CDR1 is MNHNS, CDR2 SASEGT. CDR3 nucleotides: TGTGCCAGCAGGCCCGCTAGCGGGGCCGCCTACGAGCAGTACTTC. This sequence encodes CASRPASGAAYEQYF.

The chain uses TRBV12-3 or TRBV12-4 and TRBJ1-2; D uncertain. Trimming took off 3 bases at V and 2 bases at J, with 10 bases between the two ends. The CDR3 covers 14 residues. The CDR3 region is CASSFTTANYGYTF. For the CDR3, the DNA is TGTGCCAGCAGTTTTACTACGGCGAACTATGGCTACACCTTC.

The V call is TRBV7-3, the J call TRBJ2-1, with 9 nucleotides matching TRBD2. V shed 2 bases and J 4 bases; nucleotides not matched to a gene: 9. The germline CDR1 and CDR2 sequences are SGHTA and FQGTGA. The CDR3 sequence is 17 residues long. The CDR3 nucleotides read TGTGCCAGCAGCTTAGGGAGAGCGGGGGGCCCGTACAATGAGCAGTTCTTC. It codes for CASSLGRAGGPYNEQFF.